The clone carrying this TCR beta chain was observed a few times. The record originates from a study of blood T cell repertoires in COVID-19. Overall study context: Researchers got acute and convalescent COVID-19 samples from the United States, Italy and Spain. The analysed material was cDNA or gDNA that came from T cells, B-cell-depleted T cells, or PBMCs.

The repertoire was sequenced with immunoSEQ multiplex PCR; TCRdb's copy has only in-frame clones and lacks some. The data show tens of thousands of clones, nearly 80% seen once. V dropped 4 bases and J dropped 7; count of bases not matched to a gene: 2. CDR3 size: 14 residues. The germline V gene has CDR1 SNHLY and CDR2 FYNNEI. The TCR originated in a human donor in a cohort sampled during active COVID-19. Sequenced input: peripheral blood. The chain recombines TRBV2 with TRBJ2-1, with 12 bases fitting TRBD2. The CDR3 DNA sequence: TGTGCCAGCAGTGGGACTAGCGGGATAAATGAGCAGTTCTTC. Protein: CASSGTSGINEQFF.